This TCR beta chain was retrieved from a study of CXCR3-negative and CXCR3-positive naive CD8 T cells (dated by TCRdb to about 2019). With regard to the full study: In total, roughly 150 million TRB reads were obtained, or roughly 1.5 +/- 0.3 million reads per library. The diversity and physicochemical repertoire analyses included approximately ten donors pooled from two independent experiments. The TRBV-TRBJ cluster analysis covered naive subsets from 5 donors and memory cells from 3 donors. What the work shows at the level of the full study, not this receptor alone: Compared with CXCR3-negative naive cells, CXCR3-positive naive cells had TRB CDR3s with higher hydrophobicity (lower Kidera factor 4), lower energy, and higher strength and volume indices. Naive CXCR3-negative and CXCR3-positive cells from the same donor showed similar TRBV-TRBJ usage, whereas memory cells showed distinct patterns. Both naive subsets had comparably high repertoire diversity, while memory CD8+ T cells had much lower repertoire diversity. Because CXCR3 expression was partially decreased after cryopreservation, freshly isolated PBMCs were used for most assays. Because surface CD5, which is linked to self-reactivity in mice, was comparable between the naive subsets, TCR interaction strength was also inferred from the physicochemical properties of TRB CDR3s.

CDR1 SQVTM and CDR2 ANQGSEA were looked up in the germline V gene. From cysteine to phenylalanine, the CDR3 is 11 amino acids long. No DNA is listed. Sequencer: NextSeq 550. The Human TCR Profiling Kit (MiLaboratory) was used to prepare UMI-labeled 5' RACE TRB cDNA libraries. The full amount of extracted RNA was used for cDNA synthesis, and the full amount of resulting cDNA was used for PCR amplification. Libraries were prepared in parallel with an identical number of PCR cycles. On the authors' methods: MIGEC and MiXCR extracted about 53,000 +/- 10,000 unique UMI-labeled TRB cDNA molecules per library, requiring at least two reads per UMI. Each library averaged roughly 36,000 +/- 9,600 functional in-frame TRB CDR3 nucleotide clonotypes without stop codons. After downsampling to 5000 UMI-labeled TRB molecules per sample, diversity metrics, including normalized Shannon-Wiener and Chao1, were computed in VDJtools. VDJtools computed clonotype-size-weighted physicochemical properties of the central five CDR3 residues: interaction energy, strength, volume and Kidera factor 4. TCRdb reprocessed the reads into one record per CDR3 protein sequence, lacking DNA. The V and J calls follow TCRdb's processing rather than the paper's. The sample table holds 130,000 or so distinct CDR3 sequences. Just under 0.5% of the sample goes to the ten largest clones.

For every CD8+ T cell subset, under 350,000 cells were flow-sorted straight into RLT lysis buffer, and each subset was sorted in triplicate. Naive CD8+ T cells were defined stringently as CD45RO-CCR7+CD27+CD95- to exclude memory contaminants. Peripheral blood mononuclear cells were isolated from buffy coats by standard density gradient centrifugation. A FACSAria III was used to flow-sort naive CXCR3-negative and CXCR3-positive CD8+ T cells. Total RNA was extracted from sorted cells using an RNeasy Mini Kit. About this clonotype: Its recognized antigen is unknown.

Material: naive CXCR3- CD8+ T cells from blood. The meaning of the sample's cell subset or site label: CD45RO-CCR7+CD27+CD95- naive CD8+ T cells lacking CXCR3 (TNR3-). The sequence was collected from a human donor in good health. Some clones in this sample may be carry-over from other donors' samples. The receptor chain draws on TRBV29-1 and TRBJ1-2; TCRdb calls TRBD1, which cannot be checked without DNA. The CDR3 corresponds to CSVVQGGGYTF. Where the CDR3 stops, the reference TRBV29-1 and TRBJ1-2 genes take over; the full variable domain is SAVISQKPSRDICQRGTSLTIQCQVDSQVTMMFWYRQQPGQSLTLIATANQGSEATYESGFVIDKFPISRPNLTFSTLTVSNMSPEDSSIYLCSVVQGGGYTFGSGTRLTVV.